The clone carrying this T cell receptor beta chain was seen ten or more times. Its antigen is still unknown. These data come from a study of T cell repertoires in cytomegalovirus infection. Study conclusions and caveats: Ex vivo, HLA-C-restricted CMV-specific TCR beta clonotypes prevailed over the rest of the response.

TCRdb re-called the reads through MiXCR, storing one row per CDR3 protein. This sample has 110,000 to 150,000 distinct CDR3 sequences, with approximately 5.9% found just once. CDR3 length equals 13 residues. Germline V gives CDR1 DFQATT, CDR2 SNEGSKA (reference sequence). V was shortened by 0 bases and J by 6 bases, with 9 bases between the two germline ends. The sequence came from a human donor in good health (CMV status not recorded). Some clones in this sample may be carry-over from other donors' samples. The specimen sequenced was PBMCs. The rearrangement links TRBV20-1 to TRBJ1-5; a weak D match, TRBD1 (6 bases). CDR3 in DNA: TGCAGTGCTAGAGAGTCAGGGGTTCAGCCCCAGCATTTT. Translated, it gives CSARESGVQPQHF.